The next 11 T cell receptor beta chains were all read from a single sample in a study of PD-1 blockade in classical Hodgkin lymphoma. Every patient had relapsed following autologous stem cell transplantation, and cohorts differed in brentuximab vedotin exposure. Sequenced by immunoSEQ multiplex PCR; TCRdb stores in-frame clones only, minus some. The sample yields 46,000 or so clones, 80% seen once. This specimen consisted of peripheral blood mononuclear cells (PBMCs), obtained before the second cycle of nivolumab. These receptors all stem from a human donor with classical Hodgkin lymphoma.

The chain links TRBV7-8 to TRBJ2-7; 9 bases are shared with TRBD1. J lost 7 bases, V lost 4 bases, and 5 bases had no gene match. The germline V gene encodes CDR1 SGHVS and CDR2 FQNEAQ. This CDR3 is 13 amino acids long. The CDR3 region is CASSSGQGMEQYF. The DNA of the CDR3 is TGTGCCAGCAGCTCGGGACAGGGTATGGAGCAGTACTTC.

The gene calls are TRBV29-1 and TRBJ2-3; 9 positions match TRBD2. J was trimmed by 2 bases and V by 6 bases; bases with no gene match: 15. Germline CDR1 reads SQVTM; CDR2 reads ANQGSEA. This CDR3 spans 17 amino acids. CDR3 loop: CSVASGGHTSNTDTQYF. DNA of the CDR3: TGCAGCGTCGCGAGCGGGGGGCATACATCCAACACAGATACGCAGTATTTT.

This chain connects TRBV4-1 to TRBJ1-5; a weak D match, TRBD1 (5 bases). The V end lost 1 base, the J end lost 4 bases, and 17 bases lay between the germline ends. Germline assignment: CDR1 MGHRA and CDR2 YSYEKL. The length of the CDR3 is 17 residues. CDR3 bases: TGCGCCAGCAGCCAAGTTGCCCCATGGGGCCTTAATCAGCCCCAGCATTTT. This codes for CASSQVAPWGLNQPQHF.

This clone appeared a single time. The rearrangement joins TRBV7-7 to TRBJ2-1; 8 bases map to TRBD2. The trim removed 5 bases at V and 6 bases at J, leaving 24 bases unmatched. Germline-derived CDR1 and CDR2 are SSHAT and FNYEAQ (reference sequence). The CDR3 sequence is 20 residues long. The CDR3 DNA sequence: TGTGCCAGCAGCCCCCTCCCCGGCGGGAGTAGCGGGGAAAGGGTCAATGAGCAGTTCTTC. This sequence encodes CASSPLPGGSSGERVNEQFF.

V and J are TRBV2 and TRBJ2-7; D unresolved. CDR3 length: 15 amino acids. Germline lookup yields CDR1 SNHLY and CDR2 FYNNEI. Trimming shortened V by 8 bases and J by 2 bases, and 19 bases separated the two germline ends. The CDR3 sequence: CASGKRRRGTYEQYF. The CDR3 nucleotides are TGTGCCAGCGGAAAGAGGCGGAGAGGAACCTACGAGCAGTACTTC.

The chain carries TRBV7-2 and TRBJ2-2; 10 bases align to TRBD2. Germline CDR1 is SGHTA and CDR2 is FQGNSA. The junction had 3 bases not matched to a gene; V was cut back by 5 bases and J by 3 bases. The CDR3 covers 15 residues. The CDR3 bases are TGTGCCAGCAGCCCGGGACTAGCGCACACCGGGGAGCTGTTTTTT. Protein sequence: CASSPGLAHTGELFF.

This sequence joins TRBV5-1 and TRBJ2-5; 7 bases line up with TRBD1. J lost 2 bases, V lost 4 bases, and 5 bases had no gene match. The germline gives CDR1 SGHRS, CDR2 YFSETQ. The CDR3 length is 14 residues. The CDR3 protein is CASSQGTVQETQYF. CDR3 bases: TGCGCCAGCAGCCAGGGGACAGTTCAAGAGACCCAGTACTTC.

This clone was observed a handful of times. The V gene is TRBV5-1, the J gene TRBJ1-2; TRBD1 matches at 7 bases. The V gene's germline CDR1 is SGHRS and CDR2 YFSETQ. The CDR3 spans 15 residues. The V gene end was trimmed by 4 bases and the J gene end by 6 bases; junction bases not matched to a gene: 12. CDR3 sequence reads: CASSQIPGQYHGYTF. CDR3 DNA: TGCGCCAGCAGCCAGATACCGGGACAGTACCATGGCTACACCTTC.

V gene TRBV11-3 combines with J gene TRBJ2-1; TRBD2 matches 12 bases. Trimming cost V 4 bases and J 6 bases; bases outside gene matches: 4. CDR1 and CDR2 (germline): SGHNT, YENEEA. The CDR3 spans 15 residues. CDR3 loop: CASSSGLAGGNEQFF. The CDR3 nucleotides read TGTGCCAGCAGCTCGGGACTAGCGGGTGGCAATGAGCAGTTCTTC.

The chain combines TRBV30 with TRBJ2-7; D is perhaps TRBD1 or TRBD2 (5 bases each). The germline V and J ends were trimmed by 0 bases and 2 bases, with 14 bases remaining between them. Per the germline V gene, CDR1 is GTSNPN and CDR2 is SVGIG (reference sequence). The CDR3 sequence is 15 residues long. The DNA of the CDR3 is TGTGCCTGGAGTGTACATGAGGGGCGGGCCTACGAGCAGTACTTC. Amino acid sequence: CAWSVHEGRAYEQYF.

V and J are TRBV5-6 and TRBJ2-7; 8 nucleotides match TRBD1. From germline, CDR1 is SGHDT and CDR2 YYEEEE. There are 15 residues in the CDR3. The ends lost 4 bases at V and 6 bases at J; junction bases unmatched: 12. CDR3 protein: CASSRLDRDSAEQYF. The CDR3 DNA sequence: TGTGCCAGCAGCCGCCTGGACAGGGATAGTGCCGAGCAGTACTTC.